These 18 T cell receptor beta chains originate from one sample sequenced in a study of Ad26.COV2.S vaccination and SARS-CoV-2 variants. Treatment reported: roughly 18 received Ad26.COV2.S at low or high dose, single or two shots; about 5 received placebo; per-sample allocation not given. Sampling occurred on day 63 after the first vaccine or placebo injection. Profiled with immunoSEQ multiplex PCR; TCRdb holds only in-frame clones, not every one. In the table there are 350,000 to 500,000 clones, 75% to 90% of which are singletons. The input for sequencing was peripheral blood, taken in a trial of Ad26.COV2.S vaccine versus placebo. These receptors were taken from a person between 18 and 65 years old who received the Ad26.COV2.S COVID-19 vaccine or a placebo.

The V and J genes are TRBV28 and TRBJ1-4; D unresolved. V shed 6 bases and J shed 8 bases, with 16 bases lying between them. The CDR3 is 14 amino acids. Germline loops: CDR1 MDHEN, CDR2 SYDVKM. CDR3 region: CASSLRNGREKLFF. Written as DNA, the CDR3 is TGTGCCAGCAGCCTTCGCAACGGGAGGGAAAAACTGTTTTTT.

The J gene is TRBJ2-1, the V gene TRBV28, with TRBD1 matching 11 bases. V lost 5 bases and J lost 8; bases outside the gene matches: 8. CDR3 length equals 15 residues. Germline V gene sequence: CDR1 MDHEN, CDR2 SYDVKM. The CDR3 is CASSPRTGGSDEQFF. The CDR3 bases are TGTGCCAGCAGTCCACGGACAGGGGGCTCGGATGAGCAGTTCTTC.

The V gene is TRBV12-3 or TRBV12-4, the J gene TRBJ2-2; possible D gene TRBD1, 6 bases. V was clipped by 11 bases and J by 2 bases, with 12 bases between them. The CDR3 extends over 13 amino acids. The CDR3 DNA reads TGTGCCGGATTGGACAGAAACACCGGGGAGCTGTTTTTT. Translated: CAGLDRNTGELFF.

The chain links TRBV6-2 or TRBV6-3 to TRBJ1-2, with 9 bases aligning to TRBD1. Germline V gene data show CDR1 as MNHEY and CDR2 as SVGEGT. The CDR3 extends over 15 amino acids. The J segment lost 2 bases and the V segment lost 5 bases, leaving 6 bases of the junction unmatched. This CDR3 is CASSDPDRGNYGYTF. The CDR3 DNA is TGTGCCAGCAGTGACCCGGACAGGGGAAACTATGGCTACACCTTC.

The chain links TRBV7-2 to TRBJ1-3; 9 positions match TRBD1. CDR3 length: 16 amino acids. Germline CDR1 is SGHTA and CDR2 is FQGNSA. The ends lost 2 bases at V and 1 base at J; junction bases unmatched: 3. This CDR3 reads CASSLMGTGSGNTIYF. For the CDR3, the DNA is TGTGCCAGCAGCTTAATGGGGACAGGGTCTGGAAACACCATATATTTT.

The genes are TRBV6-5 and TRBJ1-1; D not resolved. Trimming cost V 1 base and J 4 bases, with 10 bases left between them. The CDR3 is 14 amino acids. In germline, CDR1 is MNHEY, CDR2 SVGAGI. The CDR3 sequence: CASSYYSGATEAFF. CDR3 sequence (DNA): TGTGCCAGCAGTTACTACTCAGGAGCCACTGAAGCTTTCTTT.

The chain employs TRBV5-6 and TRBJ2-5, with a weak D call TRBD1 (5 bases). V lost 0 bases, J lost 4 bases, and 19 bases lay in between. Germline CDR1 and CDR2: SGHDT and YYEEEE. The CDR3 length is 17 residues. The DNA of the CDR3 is TGTGCCAGCAGCTTGGTTCAGGGCATCCCGGCAGTAGAGACCCAGTACTTC. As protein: CASSLVQGIPAVETQYF.

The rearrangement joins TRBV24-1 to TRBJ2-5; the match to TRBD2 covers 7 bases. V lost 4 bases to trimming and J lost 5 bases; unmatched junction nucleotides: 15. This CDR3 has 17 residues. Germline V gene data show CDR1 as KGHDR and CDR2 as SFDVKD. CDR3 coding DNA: TGTGCCACCAGTGACCCTCGGTTGGGGGGGAGCTGGGAGACCCAGTACTTC. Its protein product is CATSDPRLGGSWETQYF.

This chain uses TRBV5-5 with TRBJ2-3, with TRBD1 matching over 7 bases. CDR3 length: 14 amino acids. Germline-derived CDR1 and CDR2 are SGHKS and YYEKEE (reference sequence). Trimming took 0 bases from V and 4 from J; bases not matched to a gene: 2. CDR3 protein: CASSLGQGADTQYF. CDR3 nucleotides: TGTGCCAGCAGCTTGGGGCAGGGGGCAGATACGCAGTATTTT.

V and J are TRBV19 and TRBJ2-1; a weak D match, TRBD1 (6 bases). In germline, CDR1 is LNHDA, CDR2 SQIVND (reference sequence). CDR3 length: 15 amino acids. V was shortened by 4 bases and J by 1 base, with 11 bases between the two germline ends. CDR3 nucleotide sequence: TGTGCCAGTAGTAGGCAGGGGAGTTCCTACAATGAGCAGTTCTTC. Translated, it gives CASSRQGSSYNEQFF.

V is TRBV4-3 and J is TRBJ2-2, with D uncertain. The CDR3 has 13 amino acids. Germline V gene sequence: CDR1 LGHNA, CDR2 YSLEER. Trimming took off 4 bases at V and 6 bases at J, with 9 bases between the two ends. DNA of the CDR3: TGCGCCAGCAGCCCCCTCCTCCCCGGGGAGCTGTTTTTT. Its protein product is CASSPLLPGELFF.

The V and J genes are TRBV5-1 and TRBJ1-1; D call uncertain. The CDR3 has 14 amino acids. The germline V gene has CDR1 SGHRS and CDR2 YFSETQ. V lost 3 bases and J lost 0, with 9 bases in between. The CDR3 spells CASSYGVMNTEAFF. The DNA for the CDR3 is TGCGCCAGCAGCTACGGGGTCATGAACACTGAAGCTTTCTTT. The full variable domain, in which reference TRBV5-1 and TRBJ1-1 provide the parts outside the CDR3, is KAGVTQTPRYLIKTRGQQVTLSCSPISGHRSVSWYQQTPGQGLQFLFEYFSETQRNKGNFPGRFSGRQFSNSRSEMNVSTLELGDSALYLCASSYGVMNTEAFFGQGTRLTVV.

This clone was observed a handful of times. This CDR3 is CASSSLGGRGGYTF. The CDR3 nucleotides are TGTGCCAGCAGTTCCCTAGGGGGAAGGGGCGGCTACACCTTC. The genes are TRBV6-5 and TRBJ1-2, with TRBD1 as a possible D gene (6 bases). The length of the CDR3 is 14 residues. Germline V CDR1 and CDR2: MNHEY, SVGAGI. The ends were cut back, 4 bases at V and 8 bases at J, with 17 bases in the middle.

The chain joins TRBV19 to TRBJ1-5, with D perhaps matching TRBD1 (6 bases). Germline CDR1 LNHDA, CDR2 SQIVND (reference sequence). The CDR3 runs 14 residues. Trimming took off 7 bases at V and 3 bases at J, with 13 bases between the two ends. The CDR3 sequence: CASIGRGANQPQHF. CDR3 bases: TGTGCCAGTATTGGCAGGGGAGCCAATCAGCCCCAGCATTTT.

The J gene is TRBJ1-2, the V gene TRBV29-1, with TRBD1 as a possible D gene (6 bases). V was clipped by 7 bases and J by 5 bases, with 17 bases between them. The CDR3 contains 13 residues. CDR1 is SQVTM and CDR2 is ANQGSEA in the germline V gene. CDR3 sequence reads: CSGTYLGAYGYTF. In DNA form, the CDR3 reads TGCAGCGGAACATATCTGGGGGCGTATGGCTACACCTTC.

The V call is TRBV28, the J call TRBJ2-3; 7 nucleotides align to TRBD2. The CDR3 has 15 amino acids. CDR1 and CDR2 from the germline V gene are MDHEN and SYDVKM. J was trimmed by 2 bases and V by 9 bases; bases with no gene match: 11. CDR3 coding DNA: TGTGCCAGTTATGAAGGGACTACCTACACAGATACGCAGTATTTT. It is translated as CASYEGTTYTDTQYF.

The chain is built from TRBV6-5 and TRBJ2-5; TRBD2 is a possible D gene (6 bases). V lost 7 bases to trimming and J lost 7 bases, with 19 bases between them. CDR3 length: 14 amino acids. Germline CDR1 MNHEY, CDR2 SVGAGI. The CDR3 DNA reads TGTGCCAGCACCGCGTTTGCGGGAAGGTGGACCCAGTACTTC. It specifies CASTAFAGRWTQYF.

The CDR3 region is CASSLALAANLADTQYF. The DNA of the CDR3 is TGCGCCAGCAGCTTGGCTCTAGCGGCGAACCTCGCAGATACGCAGTATTTT. The rearrangement links TRBV5-1 to TRBJ2-3, with 7 bases fitting TRBD2. V lost 0 bases to trimming and J lost 4 bases; unmatched junction nucleotides: 11. Germline CDR1 SGHRS, CDR2 YFSETQ. The CDR3 has 17 residues.